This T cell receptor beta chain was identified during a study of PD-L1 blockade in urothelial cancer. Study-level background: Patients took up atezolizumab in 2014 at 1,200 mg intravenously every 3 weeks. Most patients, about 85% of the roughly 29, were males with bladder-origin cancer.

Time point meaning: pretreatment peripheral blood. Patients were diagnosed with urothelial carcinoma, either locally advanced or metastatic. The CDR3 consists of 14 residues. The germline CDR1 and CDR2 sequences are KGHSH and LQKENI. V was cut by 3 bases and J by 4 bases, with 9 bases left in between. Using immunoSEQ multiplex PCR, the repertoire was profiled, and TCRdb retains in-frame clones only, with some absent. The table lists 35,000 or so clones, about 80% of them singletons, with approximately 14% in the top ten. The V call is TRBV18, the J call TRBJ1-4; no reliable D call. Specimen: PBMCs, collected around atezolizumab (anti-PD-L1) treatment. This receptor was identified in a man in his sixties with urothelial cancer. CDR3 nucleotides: TGTGCCAGCTCACCGGACGGGAATAATGAAAAACTGTTTTTT. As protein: CASSPDGNNEKLFF.